Listed here are 7 T cell receptor beta chains from one sample, sequenced in a study of T cell responses to AZD1222 COVID-19 vaccine. This table comes from immunoSEQ multiplex PCR, and its TCRdb copy is limited to in-frame clones, with some not included. This repertoire shows 90,000 to 150,000 clones, roughly nine tenths found once; its top ten account for approximately 4.5%. Sequences were derived from peripheral blood, sampled on day 0 of AZD1222 vaccination. The receptors were gathered from an adult in good health.

The chain uses TRBV6-5 and TRBJ1-1, with D maybe TRBD1 (5 bases). The CDR3 has 12 amino acids. Trimming shortened V by 7 bases and J by 1 base, and 7 bases separated the two germline ends. Per the germline V gene, CDR1 is MNHEY and CDR2 is SVGAGI. The CDR3: CASIGGNTEAFF. CDR3 coding DNA: TGTGCCAGCATCGGGGGGAACACTGAAGCTTTCTTT.

The chain combines TRBV5-5 with TRBJ2-3; 13 nucleotides match TRBD2. In germline, CDR1 is SGHKS, CDR2 YYEKEE (reference sequence). This CDR3 is built from 16 residues. J gave up 5 bases and V 4 bases, and 7 bases lay outside the gene matches. The CDR3 loop reads CASSRTSGGWGDTQYF. As DNA, the CDR3 is TGTGCCAGCAGCCGGACTAGCGGGGGCTGGGGAGATACGCAGTATTTT.

The rearrangement joins TRBV5-4 to TRBJ1-1; unclear D gene. The CDR3 extends over 15 amino acids. Deletions cut 3 bases from V and 5 bases from J, with 17 bases between. The germline V gene has CDR1 SGHNT and CDR2 YYREEE (reference sequence). The CDR3 coding sequence is TGTGCCAGCAGCTCCCTAGGGCTCACGGGGACTGAAGCTTTCTTT. Translation gives CASSSLGLTGTEAFF.

The chain combines TRBV2 with TRBJ2-7; D gene uncertain. CDR3 length: 14 residues. CDR1 and CDR2 (germline): SNHLY, FYNNEI. Trimming removed 4 bases from V and 6 bases from J, with 16 bases in between. The CDR3 sequence is CASSVRAQAPEQYF. The CDR3 DNA sequence: TGTGCCAGCAGTGTCCGGGCCCAGGCCCCCGAGCAGTACTTC.

This clone was seen a single time. CDR3 region: CASSSSDSRGNTIYF. In DNA form, the CDR3 reads TGTGCCAGTAGCTCCTCGGACTCACGTGGAAACACCATATATTTT. The chain recombines TRBV19 with TRBJ1-3, with D hard to call. Germline loops: CDR1 LNHDA, CDR2 SQIVND (reference sequence). CDR3 length: 15 amino acids. V was trimmed by 6 bases and J by 3 bases, leaving 15 bases between them. Full variable domain (rest looked up from reference TRBV19 and TRBJ1-3): DGGITQSPKYLFRKEGQNVTLSCEQNLNHDAMYWYRQDPGQGLRLIYYSQIVNDFQKGDIAEGYSVSREKKESFPLTVTSAQKNPTAFYLCASSSSDSRGNTIYFGEGSWLTVV.

The chain has TRBV30 and TRBJ2-7; TRBD2 might be the D (5 bases). The CDR3 loop spans 12 amino acids. V lost 6 bases, J lost 2 bases, and 11 bases lay in between. The germline CDR1 and CDR2 sequences are GTSNPN and SVGIG (reference sequence). CDR3 loop: CACNAGTYEQYF. The CDR3 DNA sequence: TGTGCCTGTAACGCCGGGACCTACGAGCAGTACTTC.

The rearrangement joins TRBV12-3 or TRBV12-4 to TRBJ2-7; the D is unclear. With 3 bases removed from V and 6 bases from J, the gap between germline ends came to 9 bases. This CDR3 spans 12 amino acids. The CDR3 bases are TGTGCCAGCAGTTTCGGTTTGGCCGAGCAGTACTTC. Encoded protein: CASSFGLAEQYF.